The present entry profiles one T cell receptor beta chain with its context. Its antigen is as yet unknown. This entry belongs to a study of T cells in Graves' hyperthyroidism and ophthalmopathy. Study-wide results and limits: Peripheral blood also featured most of the thyroid clonotypes expanded above 0.001. Researchers report that a 13 V-J model separated ophthalmopathy from stable hyperthyroidism.

This CDR3 is 15 amino acids long. Germline V gene sequence: CDR1 SEHNR, CDR2 FQNEAQ (reference sequence). V was cut by 3 bases and J by 10 bases, with 16 bases left in between. Researchers took RNA transcripts and amplified the TCR beta CDR3 regions from them. TCR CDR3 regions were first amplified by RT-PCR with HTBI primers. One entry per CDR3 protein results from TCRdb running MiXCR on the multiplex PCR reads. The table records approximately 640,000 distinct CDR3 sequences, about 45% of them present only once. Diagnosis relied on clinical symptoms, serum thyroxine and TRAb, thyroid ultrasound and orbital computed tomography.

The chain links TRBV7-9 to TRBJ1-6; D not resolved. The material sequenced was peripheral blood or thyroid tissue (not recorded which). This sequence originates from an adult man with Graves' disease, either hyperthyroidism or ophthalmopathy (not recorded which). This CDR3 is CASSLSGGSGSPLHF. CDR3 coding DNA: TGTGCCAGCAGCTTGAGTGGTGGTTCGGGGTCACCCCTCCACTTT.